These 31 T cell receptor beta chains were all obtained from the same sample, sequenced in a study of blood T cell repertoires in COVID-19. Clones were sequenced by immunoSEQ multiplex PCR, and TCRdb holds only the in-frame ones, with some missing. The sample holds 120,000 to 150,000 clones, about 90% seen once. The source material was peripheral blood. The receptor source for this set is a man in his sixties with active or convalescent COVID-19.

V usage is TRBV6-5 and J usage is TRBJ2-5; D perhaps matches TRBD1 (5 bases). CDR1 and CDR2 (germline): MNHEY, SVGAGI. This CDR3 has 13 amino acids. The V end was cut by 2 bases, the J end by 5 bases, with 9 bases between. CDR3 amino acids: CASSYRGRETQYF. DNA of the CDR3: TGTGCCAGCAGTTACAGGGGTAGGGAGACCCAGTACTTC.

V and J are TRBV28 and TRBJ1-1; D might be TRBD1 (6 bases). V was trimmed by 2 bases and J by 5 bases, leaving 12 bases between them. CDR1 and CDR2 (germline): MDHEN, SYDVKM. CDR3 length equals 14 residues. CDR3 sequence: CASSLQGIGTEAFF. The CDR3 nucleotides are TGTGCCAGCAGTTTACAGGGGATAGGTACTGAAGCTTTCTTT.

The chain recombines TRBV2 with TRBJ1-3, with TRBD1 as a possible D gene (6 bases). CDR3 length: 15 residues. Trimming stripped 6 bases from V and 2 bases from J, with 14 bases between. Germline assignment: CDR1 SNHLY and CDR2 FYNNEI. The CDR3 loop reads CASSPTGETGNTIYF. The CDR3 coding sequence is TGTGCCAGCAGCCCGACAGGCGAGACTGGAAACACCATATATTTT.

For the CDR3, the DNA is TGTGCCAGCAGTTTCAGGACAGGGAAAAGAAACGAGCAGTACTTC. Its translation: CASSFRTGKRNEQYF. The chain combines TRBV6-5 with TRBJ2-7, with 8 nucleotides matching TRBD1. CDR1 and CDR2 from the germline V gene are MNHEY and SVGAGI. The CDR3 is made up of 15 amino acids. V lost 4 bases, J lost 5 bases, and 10 bases stayed unmatched.

The genes are TRBV18 and TRBJ1-5; D possibly corresponds to TRBD1 (6 bases). This CDR3 has 13 amino acids. Trimming pared 5 bases from V and 8 bases from J, leaving 13 bases between. CDR1 and CDR2 (germline): KGHSH, LQKENI. CDR3 residues: CASSGQREEPQHF. The DNA of the CDR3 is TGTGCCAGCTCAGGACAGAGAGAAGAGCCCCAGCATTTT.

This clone appeared a few times. The rearrangement uses TRBV30 and TRBJ1-2, with D possibly being TRBD1 (5 bases). The CDR3 totals 14 residues. Germline CDR1 reads GTSNPN; CDR2 reads SVGIG (reference sequence). Trimming took 5 bases from V and 4 from J, leaving 17 bases between them. The CDR3 bases are TGTGCCTGGGTATCCGGGACTGCCTCCTATGGCTACACCTTC. Translation gives CAWVSGTASYGYTF. Complete variable domain (other parts from reference TRBV30 and TRBJ1-2): SQTIHQWPATLVQPVGSPLSLECTVEGTSNPNLYWYRQAAGRGLQLLFYSVGIGQISSEVPQNLSASRPQDRQFILSSKKLLLSDSGFYLCAWVSGTASYGYTFGSGTRLTVV.

The chain carries TRBV24-1 and TRBJ2-5, with TRBD1 matching 10 bases. Germline loops: CDR1 KGHDR, CDR2 SFDVKD. V was pared by 4 bases and J by 0 bases, with 19 bases of the junction left unmatched. The CDR3 has 21 residues. The CDR3 region has the DNA TGTGCCACCAGTGACCACAGACAGGGGGCGATTAGAGGAAGGAACCAAGAGACCCAGTACTTC. It yields the protein CATSDHRQGAIRGRNQETQYF.

The J gene is TRBJ1-1, the V gene TRBV11-2; D gene ambiguous. This CDR3 contains 12 residues. V was clipped by 1 base and J by 10 bases, with 10 bases between them. Germline V CDR1 and CDR2: SGHAT, FQNNGV. In DNA, the CDR3 is TGTGCCAGCAGCTTAGCCTCCAACGGAGCTTTCTTT. It codes for CASSLASNGAFF.

The V call is TRBV11-1, the J call TRBJ2-1; D remains unclear. V was pared by 2 bases and J by 3 bases, with 8 bases between. The V gene's germline CDR1 is SGHAT and CDR2 FQDESV (reference sequence). This CDR3 is built from 14 residues. The CDR3: CASSLPERYNEQFF. In DNA, the CDR3 is TGTGCCAGCAGCTTACCGGAGCGCTACAATGAGCAGTTCTTC.

The J gene is TRBJ1-2, the V gene TRBV28, with a possible D match to TRBD1 (6 bases). The CDR3 extends over 12 amino acids. V was cut by 8 bases and J by 2 bases, with 9 bases left in between. Germline-derived CDR1 and CDR2 are MDHEN and SYDVKM. The CDR3: CASSDRNYGYTF. The CDR3 bases are TGTGCCAGCTCAGACAGGAACTATGGCTACACCTTC.

This chain uses TRBV27 with TRBJ1-5; weak D call: TRBD1 (6 bases). Germline CDR1 MNHEY, CDR2 SMNVEV (reference sequence). V lost 2 bases and J lost 9, with 14 bases in between. This CDR3 comprises 14 residues. The CDR3 here is CASSLIEGVRPQHF. Written as DNA, the CDR3 is TGTGCCAGCAGTTTAATTGAGGGGGTCCGGCCCCAGCATTTT.

The CDR3 DNA reads as TGCGCCAGCAGTGCAAGGACAGGGGGTATTATCCAGCAGTTCTTC. Translated: CASSARTGGIIQQFF. The chain links TRBV10-1 to TRBJ2-1, with TRBD1 matching 10 bases. The J segment lost 11 bases and the V segment lost 4 bases, leaving 11 bases of the junction unmatched. Looked up from germline, CDR1 is WNHNN and CDR2 is SYGVQD (reference sequence). The length of the CDR3 is 15 residues.

The chain uses TRBV11-3 and TRBJ2-1; the D gene is possibly TRBD2 (5 bases). This CDR3 is 18 amino acids long. Germline lookup yields CDR1 SGHNT and CDR2 YENEEA. The V end lost 3 bases, the J end lost 0 bases, and 18 bases lay between the germline ends. CDR3 DNA sequence: TGTGCCAGCAGCTTGGGCCGTACTAGGGAAAGCTCCTACAATGAGCAGTTCTTC. Translated, it gives CASSLGRTRESSYNEQFF.

The chain couples TRBV19 to TRBJ2-7, with D tentatively TRBD1 (5 bases). The CDR3 length is 14 residues. The V gene's germline CDR1 is LNHDA and CDR2 SQIVND (reference sequence). V lost 5 bases, J lost 7 bases, and 18 bases lay in between. CDR3 loop: CASSSRAQLGEQYF. The CDR3 region has the DNA TGTGCCAGTAGTTCCAGGGCCCAACTGGGGGAGCAGTACTTC.

This chain joins TRBV28 and TRBJ1-3, with 7 bases that match TRBD1. Germline values: CDR1 MDHEN, CDR2 SYDVKM. V shed 5 bases, J shed 5 bases, and the junction held 9 bases outside the gene matches. The CDR3 is 15 residues long. The DNA of the CDR3 is TGTGCCAGCAGTCAGGGACAGACTGTTCGAAACACCATATATTTT. Translated: CASSQGQTVRNTIYF.

The chain recombines TRBV3-1 (or the pseudogene TRBV3-2) with TRBJ1-1; tentative D call: TRBD1 (6 bases). CDR1 is LGHDT and CDR2 is YNNKEL in the germline V gene (reference sequence). V was pared by 3 bases and J by 1 base, with 15 bases between. This CDR3 spans 16 amino acids. The CDR3 is CASSQGYRAGNTEAFF. CDR3 sequence (DNA): TGTGCCAGCAGCCAGGGCTACAGGGCGGGGAACACTGAAGCTTTCTTT.

The chain uses TRBV6-5 and TRBJ2-1, with 14 bases identical to TRBD2. The junction had 9 bases not matched to a gene; V was cut back by 8 bases and J by 9 bases. Germline V gene data show CDR1 as MNHEY and CDR2 as SVGAGI. The CDR3 loop spans 15 amino acids. The CDR3 region is CASPPVTSGRVEQFF. The CDR3 DNA sequence: TGTGCCAGCCCTCCGGTGACTAGCGGGAGGGTTGAGCAGTTCTTC.

In the case of this clone: The sample holds other DNA sequences that translate to the same CDR3. CDR3 sequence reads: CASSLDTNSYEQYF. Written as DNA, the CDR3 is TGCGCCAGCAGCCTTGACACCAACTCCTACGAGCAGTACTTC. This chain joins TRBV5-1 and TRBJ2-7, with unresolved D. This CDR3 is 14 amino acids long. V was pared by 4 bases and J by 0 bases, with 11 bases between. CDR1 and CDR2 from the germline V gene are SGHRS and YFSETQ. The full variable domain, rest sourced from reference TRBV5-1 and TRBJ2-7, is KAGVTQTPRYLIKTRGQQVTLSCSPISGHRSVSWYQQTPGQGLQFLFEYFSETQRNKGNFPGRFSGRQFSNSRSEMNVSTLELGDSALYLCASSLDTNSYEQYFGPGTRLTVT.

The J gene is TRBJ1-2, the V gene TRBV7-3; 8 bases are a match to TRBD1. V shed 5 bases and J 2 bases; nucleotides not matched to a gene: 10. Per germline, CDR1 SGHTA and CDR2 FQGTGA. There are 16 residues in the CDR3. CDR3 protein: CASSPRRTGRNYGYTF. In DNA, the CDR3 is TGTGCCAGCAGCCCACGCCGGACAGGGAGGAACTATGGCTACACCTTC.

CDR3 nucleotide sequence: TGTGCCAGCGAGGGGGGACAGTATAATTCACCCCTCCACTTT. This gives the protein CASEGGQYNSPLHF. This sequence joins TRBV2 and TRBJ1-6; 7 nucleotides match TRBD1. Losses at the gene ends were 8 bases for V and 4 bases for J; bases not matched to a gene: 5. Per germline, CDR1 SNHLY and CDR2 FYNNEI. This CDR3 spans 14 amino acids.

The genes are TRBV4-3 and TRBJ1-4, with 8 bases aligning to TRBD1. J lost 10 bases, V lost 3 bases, and 7 bases had no gene match. CDR1 is LGHNA, CDR2 YSLEER, per germline. The CDR3 consists of 14 residues. The CDR3 DNA sequence: TGCGCCAGCAGCCACGGACAGGGTTCAGGAAAACTGTTTTTT. It specifies CASSHGQGSGKLFF.

The V gene is TRBV5-1, the J gene TRBJ2-1; 8 positions agree with TRBD2. V lost 0 bases, J lost 6 bases, and 5 bases stayed unmatched. Germline CDR1 reads SGHRS; CDR2 reads YFSETQ. The CDR3 is made up of 15 amino acids. The CDR3: CASSLGSSGLNEQFF. Here the CDR3 DNA reads TGCGCCAGCAGCTTGGGTTCTAGCGGGCTCAATGAGCAGTTCTTC.

The sample holds one count of this clone. This rearrangement joins TRBV29-1 to TRBJ2-1; 14 bases agree with TRBD2. CDR3 length equals 16 residues. Germline V gene sequence: CDR1 SQVTM, CDR2 ANQGSEA. The V and J ends lost 6 bases and 8 bases, in that order; junction bases with no gene match: 12. The DNA for the CDR3 is TGCAGCGTGAAACCCGGGACTAGCGGGAGATTCGATGAGCAGTTCTTC. Protein product: CSVKPGTSGRFDEQFF.

This sequence joins TRBV6-2 or TRBV6-3 and TRBJ1-4; no firm D call. V was trimmed by 6 bases and J by 7 bases, leaving 18 bases between them. Germline CDR1 MNHEY, CDR2 SVGEGT. The CDR3 runs 15 residues. This chain's CDR3 is CASSVGIRRGEKLFF. In DNA, the CDR3 is TGTGCCAGCAGCGTTGGAATACGGCGGGGTGAAAAACTGTTTTTT.

This rearrangement joins TRBV28 to TRBJ1-1, with D perhaps TRBD1 (5 bases). V gave up 7 bases and J gave up 2 bases, with 8 bases separating them. Looked up from germline, CDR1 is MDHEN and CDR2 is SYDVKM. This CDR3 contains 12 residues. The CDR3 region is CASMGGNTEAFF. The DNA of the CDR3 is TGTGCCAGCATGGGGGGAAACACTGAAGCTTTCTTT.

This rearrangement joins TRBV24-1 to TRBJ2-5; 12 bases line up with TRBD2. The length of the CDR3 is 16 residues. Germline V lookup: CDR1 KGHDR, CDR2 SFDVKD. With 1 base clipped from V and 5 bases from J, the junction kept 4 bases outside the gene matches. Written as DNA, the CDR3 is TGTGCCACCAGTGATTTAGCTAGCGGGAGGGGTGAGACCCAGTACTTC. It specifies CATSDLASGRGETQYF.

This clone was detected a few times. V usage is TRBV19 and J usage is TRBJ1-6; 8 bases agree with TRBD1. Germline V gene data show CDR1 as LNHDA and CDR2 as SQIVND (reference sequence). The J segment lost 10 bases and the V segment lost 6 bases, leaving 11 bases of the junction unmatched. CDR3 length equals 15 residues. The CDR3 DNA is TGTGCCAGTAGCCCCCAGACAGGGGACGGGTCACCCCTCCACTTT. Residues: CASSPQTGDGSPLHF.

Only one count was recorded for this clone. The V call is TRBV6-5, the J call TRBJ1-3; 10 nucleotides match TRBD1. Losses at the gene ends were 6 bases for V and 4 bases for J; bases not matched to a gene: 6. CDR1 and CDR2 from the germline V gene are MNHEY and SVGAGI. The CDR3 consists of 15 residues. The CDR3 reads CASRPGQGSGNTIYF. The CDR3 DNA sequence: TGTGCCAGCAGACCGGGACAGGGGTCAGGAAACACCATATATTTT.

The chain is built from TRBV4-2 and TRBJ1-2, with 8 bases lining up with TRBD1. Looked up from germline, CDR1 is LGHNA and CDR2 is YNFKEQ. V lost 0 bases and J lost 5; bases outside the gene matches: 8. This CDR3 is 16 amino acids long. The CDR3 reads CASSQEGDRSSYGYTF. The CDR3, as DNA: TGTGCCAGCAGCCAAGAGGGGGACAGGTCCTCATATGGCTACACCTTC.

This clone was seen a handful of times. The chain links TRBV5-1 to TRBJ1-2; D unclear. Germline CDR1 reads SGHRS; CDR2 reads YFSETQ. The CDR3 covers 13 residues. V gave up 0 bases and J gave up 5 bases, with 8 bases separating them. This CDR3 is CASSLDIYYGYTF. In DNA, the CDR3 is TGCGCCAGCAGCTTGGACATATATTATGGCTACACCTTC. Full variable domain (rest looked up from reference TRBV5-1 and TRBJ1-2): KAGVTQTPRYLIKTRGQQVTLSCSPISGHRSVSWYQQTPGQGLQFLFEYFSETQRNKGNFPGRFSGRQFSNSRSEMNVSTLELGDSALYLCASSLDIYYGYTFGSGTRLTVV.

The CDR3 bases are TGTGCCAGTCCGCTAGCGGGAAGCTACGAGCAGTACTTC. It encodes CASPLAGSYEQYF. The V call is TRBV19, the J call TRBJ2-7; TRBD2 matches 9 bases. The CDR3 runs to 13 residues. Per germline, CDR1 LNHDA and CDR2 SQIVND (reference sequence). Trimming removed 8 bases from V and 3 bases from J; junction bases left unmatched: 5.